Below, 14 T cell receptor beta chains from the same sample are listed, as sequenced in a study of blood T cell repertoires in COVID-19. TCRdb's table, derived via immunoSEQ multiplex PCR, lists solely in-frame clones and lacks some. The repertoire includes roughly 190,000 clones, around 87% of them detected once, and roughly 3.9% sits in the top ten. The sample comprised peripheral blood. The receptor source for this set is a man younger than 35 with active or convalescent COVID-19.

V gene TRBV19 combines with J gene TRBJ2-1, with a weak D call TRBD2 (5 bases). The V gene lost 3 bases and the J gene lost 10 bases, with 10 bases spanning the gap. CDR3 length: 12 amino acids. Germline V gene data show CDR1 as LNHDA and CDR2 as SQIVND (reference sequence). CDR3 sequence: CASSMRVGEQFF. The CDR3 DNA is TGTGCCAGTAGTATGAGGGTTGGCGAGCAGTTCTTC. Filled out from reference TRBV19 and TRBJ2-1, the complete variable domain reads DGGITQSPKYLFRKEGQNVTLSCEQNLNHDAMYWYRQDPGQGLRLIYYSQIVNDFQKGDIAEGYSVSREKKESFPLTVTSAQKNPTAFYLCASSMRVGEQFFGPGTRLTVL.

In this sample, this clone turned up once. V is TRBV27 and J is TRBJ2-7; D perhaps matches TRBD2 (5 bases). Germline CDR1 MNHEY, CDR2 SMNVEV (reference sequence). The length of the CDR3 is 13 residues. V was clipped by 5 bases and J by 7 bases, with 15 bases between them. The CDR3 bases are TGTGCCAGCAGTCGGATCAGCGGCAGGGAGCAGTACTTC. This codes for CASSRISGREQYF.

In its sample, this clone was seen a few times. The chain joins TRBV30 to TRBJ1-1; weak D call: TRBD1 (6 bases). Germline assignment: CDR1 GTSNPN and CDR2 SVGIG (reference sequence). This CDR3 is built from 10 residues. Trimming left V 8 bases short and J 6 bases short, with 10 bases between. CDR3 DNA: TGTGCCGGGGGGCGGCCTGAAGCTTTCTTT. It is translated as CAGGRPEAFF. Full variable domain (outside the CDR3, taken from reference TRBV30 and TRBJ1-1): SQTIHQWPATLVQPVGSPLSLECTVEGTSNPNLYWYRQAAGRGLQLLFYSVGIGQISSEVPQNLSASRPQDRQFILSSKKLLLSDSGFYLCAGGRPEAFFGQGTRLTVV.

The genes are TRBV7-9 and TRBJ1-1; maybe TRBD1 (5 bases). This CDR3 contains 13 residues. Germline lookup yields CDR1 SEHNR and CDR2 FQNEAQ (reference sequence). Trimming removed 0 bases from V and 10 bases from J, with 12 bases in between. CDR3 residues: CASSLAGAGGAFF. CDR3 sequence (DNA): TGTGCCAGCAGCTTAGCAGGGGCGGGGGGAGCTTTCTTT.

The chain links TRBV3-1 (or the pseudogene TRBV3-2) to TRBJ2-3; tentatively, D is TRBD2 (5 bases). Trimming removed 5 bases at V and 4 bases at J, with 19 bases between. Germline loops: CDR1 LGHDT, CDR2 YNNKEL (reference sequence). There are 16 residues in the CDR3. CDR3 nucleotide sequence: TGTGCCAGCAGCATGATAAAGCGCCGGGGAGCAGATACGCAGTATTTT. This codes for CASSMIKRRGADTQYF.

CDR3: CAIGGDRGASGANVLTF. In DNA, the CDR3 is TGTGCCATCGGAGGAGACAGGGGAGCCTCTGGGGCCAACGTCCTGACTTTC. The rearrangement joins TRBV10-3 to TRBJ2-6; 8 bases line up with TRBD1. This CDR3 is built from 17 residues. V was clipped by 8 bases and J by 0 bases; unmatched bases: 9. Per germline, CDR1 ENHRY and CDR2 SYGVKD.

The chain recombines TRBV7-2 with TRBJ1-4; no clear D. The CDR3 extends over 12 amino acids. V was clipped by 5 bases and J by 6 bases, with 7 bases between them. Looked up from germline, CDR1 is SGHTA and CDR2 is FQGNSA. CDR3 sequence: CASSPGDEKLFF. The CDR3 DNA is TGTGCCAGCAGCCCCGGTGATGAAAAACTGTTTTTT.

The CDR3 bases are TGTGCCAGCAGCGAACTCAGGGGCCCAGAAGCTTTCTTT. It translates to CASSELRGPEAFF. The V and J genes are TRBV28 and TRBJ1-1; weak D call: TRBD1 (6 bases). CDR3 length: 13 amino acids. CDR1 is MDHEN and CDR2 is SYDVKM in the germline V gene. The V end lost 6 bases, the J end lost 8 bases, and 16 bases lay between the germline ends.

J is TRBJ2-7 and V is TRBV5-1; 8 nucleotides match TRBD1. CDR3 length: 15 amino acids. CDR1 is SGHRS, CDR2 YFSETQ, per germline. J gave up 3 bases and V 2 bases, and 7 bases lay outside the gene matches. CDR3 coding DNA: TGCGCCAGCAGCTTAACCGCGGGACAGGTCTACGAGCAGTACTTC. Encoded protein: CASSLTAGQVYEQYF.

The chain employs TRBV2 and TRBJ2-2, with 8 bases matching TRBD1. Trimming removed 6 bases from V and 1 base from J; junction bases left unmatched: 1. Germline lookup yields CDR1 SNHLY and CDR2 FYNNEI. The CDR3 runs 14 residues. CDR3 residues: CASRDRVNTGELFF. Written as DNA, the CDR3 is TGTGCCAGCAGGGACAGGGTGAACACCGGGGAGCTGTTTTTT. Drawing the rest from reference TRBV2 and TRBJ2-2, the complete variable domain is EPEVTQTPSHQVTQMGQEVILRCVPISNHLYFYWYRQILGQKVEFLVSFYNNEISEKSEIFDDQFSVERPDGSNFTLKIRSTKLEDSAMYFCASRDRVNTGELFFGEGSRLTVL.

The chain joins TRBV7-3 to TRBJ2-1; weak D call: TRBD1 (6 bases). This CDR3 is built from 13 residues. V shed 3 bases and J shed 8 bases, with 11 bases lying between them. The germline V gene encodes CDR1 SGHTA and CDR2 FQGTGA. The CDR3 loop reads CASSFTGNDEQFF. The CDR3, as DNA: TGTGCCAGCAGCTTCACAGGGAACGATGAGCAGTTCTTC.

On this clone itself: Other nucleotide sequences in the sample specify the same CDR3. The rearrangement joins TRBV9 to TRBJ1-2, with TRBD1 matching 7 bases. CDR3 length equals 14 residues. Germline lookup yields CDR1 SGDLS and CDR2 YYNGEE. Trimming at V came to 4 bases and at J to 3 bases, leaving 6 bases not matched to a gene. This CDR3 is CASSPSTGDYGYTF. CDR3 DNA: TGTGCCAGCAGCCCTTCCACAGGGGACTATGGCTACACCTTC.

The CDR3: CASSYSGRGYNEQFF. The CDR3 DNA sequence: TGTGCCAGCAGTTATAGCGGGAGGGGATACAATGAGCAGTTCTTC. This rearrangement joins TRBV6-2 or TRBV6-3 to TRBJ2-1, with TRBD2 matching over 11 bases. The CDR3 extends over 15 amino acids. V shed 3 bases, J shed 4 bases, and the junction held 2 bases outside the gene matches. Germline-derived CDR1 and CDR2 are MNHEY and SVGEGT.

The rearrangement joins TRBV25-1 to TRBJ1-1; tentative D call: TRBD1 (5 bases). Deletions cut 5 bases from V and 4 bases from J, with 17 bases between. This CDR3 comprises 15 residues. From germline, CDR1 is MGHDK and CDR2 SYGVNS. CDR3 sequence (DNA): TGTGCCAGCAGTCCTACTCTTTCAGGGTCCACTGAAGCTTTCTTT. This translates into CASSPTLSGSTEAFF. Full variable domain (missing parts from reference TRBV25-1 and TRBJ1-1): EADIYQTPRYLVIGTGKKITLECSQTMGHDKMYWYQQDPGMELHLIHYSYGVNSTEKGDLSSESTVSRIRTEHFPLTLESARPSHTSQYLCASSPTLSGSTEAFFGQGTRLTVV.